The subject of this entry is one T cell receptor (beta chain). As yet, its antigen is unknown. The sample has other DNA sequences that encode this CDR3 too. This specimen belongs to a study of shared clonotypes between healthy human individuals. Naivety among CD8 cells was defined by CD45RO negativity and positive CCR7 selection, thereby excluding terminally differentiated effector memory CD45RA+ cells. V shed 4 bases and J shed 0 bases, with 8 bases lying between them. From germline, CDR1 is SGDLS and CDR2 YYNGEE. CDR3 length: 13 residues. Overall study results and limits: Naive subsets, compared against memory subsets, generally had larger estimated richness values.

Authors' data handling: As immunoSEQ supplied junction-only sequences (without quality scores), filtering differed. Libraries were prepared by immunoSEQ multiplex PCR; TCRdb keeps only in-frame clonotypes and omits some of them. Clonal size and the V and J genes are those of that table, whereas D and trimming came from the DNA. The table includes about 1,900,000 clones, just under 95% detected once. This receptor was taken from a man younger than 30 in good health. The chain couples TRBV9 to TRBJ2-7, with a weak D call TRBD1 (5 bases). The sample comprised naive CD8+ T cells sorted from blood. The CDR3 bases are TGTGCCAGCAGCCCTGACAGCTCCTACGAGCAGTACTTC. Translated: CASSPDSSYEQYF.